This T cell receptor (beta chain) was documented in a study of shared clonotypes between healthy human individuals (dated by TCRdb to between 2020 and 2021). As for the study more broadly: Three men and two women, aged 18 to 49 years, made up the cohort. The study deeply sequenced blood TCR repertoires of about 5 healthy adults to estimate repertoire size and the extent of clonotype sharing between individuals. To increase sequencing depth and limit assay-specific biases, TCR repertoire library preparation and sequencing were carried out by different laboratories using diverse techniques. Per donor, leukapheresis produced somewhere between about 0.94 and 9.5 billion PBMCs.

Findings and caveats that apply to the study as a whole: Based on pairwise subsampling, the degree of clonotype sharing among donors was expected to be affected by sequencing depth. Only blood was sampled, and tissue TCR repertoires likely differ from those in blood. Because the study included only a small number of donors, the genetic and exposure-history diversity represented was limited.

Using the deep immunoSEQ assay, TCR CDR3 regions were amplified from genomic DNA by multiplex PCR. Extracted genomic DNA from each cell subset was distributed evenly across all wells of several immunoSEQ 96-well plates, and each plate was treated as a replicate. For unsorted PBMC, roughly 330 ng of genomic DNA, equivalent to approximately 28,000 T cell genomes, went into each replicate PCR. Unsorted PBMC genomic DNA was sequenced across ten immunoSEQ deep assay plates. The purified libraries were quantified using a Qubit 3.0 fluorometer, sized with a Bioanalyzer 2100, and then quantified again using the KAPA Library Quantification kit. Every immunoSEQ 96-well plate was sequenced on a dedicated single-read 150-cycle Illumina NextSeq 550 flow cell. From the authors' description of their analysis: Because the immunoSEQ output held only junctional sequences and lacked quality scores, the filtering could not match the filtering applied to full-length reads. Sequences were annotated with PyIR, a Python wrapper for IgBLAST v1.9, using IMGT germline references to assign V/J genes and CDR3. Reads with weak V/J assignments (E-value above 1e-6), missing CDR3, stop codons, out-of-frame junctions, or ambiguous translated residues were removed. V3J clonotypes were defined as sequences sharing an identical inferred V gene, J gene, and CDR3 amino acid sequence. Percentage overlap between repertoires was calculated by dividing the number of shared unique clonotypes by the size of the smaller repertoire. Richness of each repertoire was evaluated using RTK rarefaction, the Chao1 estimator, and Recon v2.1 estimates of unobserved clonotypes. Here the immuneACCESS table is served through TCRdb, limited to in-frame sequences with V and J called. Missing clones are a known gap in these copies; in checked studies unresolved V genes cover under half, and the rest lacks a known reason. Clone size and the V and J calls come from that table; the DNA yielded D and trimming. A total of some 490,000 clones appear in this sample, over 75% of them only once. The top ten clonotypes cover about 12% of the sample.

With regard to this clone: The antigen it binds to is not known. No much larger clone is present one base from it, and per-base qualities are unavailable.

Healthy HIV-negative adults with no recently reported acute infections or vaccinations were included as donors. Every donor was a Caucasian adult living in Nashville, Tennessee, USA. In the unsorted samples, roughly 90 million PBMCs were counted, and genomic DNA was extracted using the QIAamp DNA Blood Mini kit. Blood was obtained by leukapheresis, after which PBMCs were separated by Ficoll-Histopaque density gradient centrifugation and cryopreserved in liquid nitrogen vapor phase. The sequencing sample was made of PBMCs. This TCR was sampled from a woman aged 35 to 49 in good health. Some clones in this sample may be carry-over from other donors' samples.

The CDR3 protein is CASSLAWRSTDTQYF. The sequenced DNA is TGTGCCAGCAGCTTAGCGTGGCGGTCAACAGATACGCAGTATTTT. The chain was built from TRBV7-2 and TRBJ2-3; there is no confident call for the D gene. Via the germline V gene, CDR1 is SGHTA and CDR2 FQGNSA. Reading from cysteine to phenylalanine, the CDR3 counts 15 amino acids. The only DNA kept is the CDR3, 45 bases in frame from the first base. V was cut back by 0 bases and J by 3 bases, leaving a gap of 10 bases between them. The full variable domain, with segments outside the CDR3 supplied by the reference TRBV7-2 and TRBJ2-3 proteins, appears as GAGVSQSPSNKVTEKGKDVELRCDPISGHTALYWYRQSLGQGLEFLIYFQGNSAPDKSGLPSDRFSAERTGGSVSTLTIQRTQQEDSAVYLCASSLAWRSTDTQYFGPGTRLTVL.